A single sample gave rise to the 12 T cell receptor beta chains below, sequenced in a study of shared clonotypes between healthy human individuals. Using immunoSEQ multiplex PCR, the repertoire was profiled, and TCRdb retains in-frame clones only, with some absent. The sample lists some 2,400,000 clones; approximately 96% were seen once. Material for sequencing was naive CD4+ T cells sorted from blood. Subset: CD45RA+ positively selected. All receptors derive from a man between 18 and 29 years old in good health.

The chain is built from TRBV7-3 and TRBJ1-4, with unresolved D. Per the germline V gene, CDR1 is SGHTA and CDR2 is FQGTGA. Trimming stripped 2 bases from V and 6 bases from J, with 10 bases between. This CDR3 has 14 residues. CDR3 loop: CASSLAEKDEKLFF. CDR3 in DNA: TGTGCCAGCAGCTTAGCGGAAAAGGATGAAAAACTGTTTTTT.

This clone was seen just once. The rearrangement uses TRBV5-1 and TRBJ2-1; 10 bases are a match to TRBD2. The J segment lost 9 bases and the V segment lost 2 bases, leaving 5 bases of the junction unmatched. Germline CDR1 is SGHRS and CDR2 is YFSETQ. This CDR3 is 14 amino acids long. In DNA, the CDR3 is TGCGCCAGCAGCTTAAGCGGGGGGGCCGTTGAGCAGTTCTTC. Translating it yields CASSLSGGAVEQFF.

V usage is TRBV6-6 and J usage is TRBJ2-3; no clear D. V lost 4 bases and J 0 bases, leaving 5 bases between the germline ends. Germline CDR1 MNHNY, CDR2 SVGAGI (reference sequence). There are 13 residues in the CDR3. CDR3 protein: CASSSFSTDTQYF. CDR3 nucleotides: TGTGCCAGCAGTTCCTTTAGCACAGATACGCAGTATTTT.

Only one count was recorded for this clone. CDR3 coding DNA: TGTGCCAGCAGACCCGGACTAGCGGGAGGCCGGTACGAGCAGTACTTC. Its protein is CASRPGLAGGRYEQYF. The genes are TRBV11-2 and TRBJ2-7; TRBD2 matches 14 bases. The ends lost 6 bases at V and 4 bases at J; junction bases unmatched: 8. Germline-derived CDR1 and CDR2 are SGHAT and FQNNGV. This CDR3 region has 16 residues.

The V gene is TRBV30, the J gene TRBJ1-5, with D unresolved. V dropped 3 bases and J dropped 2 bases, with 11 bases sitting between them. The CDR3 spans 14 residues. The germline CDR1 and CDR2 sequences are GTSNPN and SVGIG (reference sequence). Written as DNA, the CDR3 is TGTGCCTGGAGAAGTGGTGGAGGCAATCAGCCCCAGCATTTT. Its translation is CAWRSGGGNQPQHF.

The rearrangement uses TRBV6-5 and TRBJ1-3; the match to TRBD1 covers 8 bases. CDR1 and CDR2 (germline): MNHEY, SVGAGI. The CDR3 loop spans 12 amino acids. The V gene end was trimmed by 8 bases and the J gene end by 8 bases; junction bases not matched to a gene: 5. In DNA, the CDR3 is TGTGCCAGCCGCAGGGGGCTTGACACCATATATTTT. Residues: CASRRGLDTIYF.

Here the CDR3 reads CASRYISDEKLFF. DNA for the CDR3: TGTGCCAGCCGGTATATCTCGGATGAAAAACTGTTTTTT. This rearrangement joins TRBV19 to TRBJ1-4, with no clear D. V was clipped by 9 bases and J by 6 bases, with 14 bases between them. CDR1 LNHDA and CDR2 SQIVND come from the germline V gene (reference sequence). The CDR3 is 13 residues long.

The rearrangement links TRBV6-1 to TRBJ1-2; D may be TRBD1 (5 bases). V gave up 7 bases and J gave up 4 bases, with 19 bases separating them. In germline, CDR1 is MNHNS, CDR2 SASEGT. This CDR3 contains 15 residues. The CDR3 region is CASTDIKTALYGYTF. The CDR3 nucleotides are TGTGCCAGCACCGATATAAAGACAGCCCTCTATGGCTACACCTTC.

Written as DNA, the CDR3 is TGCGCCAGCAGCTTGGTAGGGGGCGCCGATGGCTACACCTTC. Amino acid sequence: CASSLVGGADGYTF. The rearrangement uses TRBV5-1 and TRBJ1-2; 7 nucleotides agree with TRBD1. CDR3 size: 14 residues. Germline V lookup: CDR1 SGHRS, CDR2 YFSETQ. The V segment lost 0 bases and the J segment 6 bases; nucleotides outside the gene matches: 5.

The chain couples TRBV10-3 to TRBJ2-7, with 10 bases lining up with TRBD1. CDR1 and CDR2 from the germline V gene are ENHRY and SYGVKD. The CDR3 consists of 16 residues. After removal of 3 bases from V and 2 bases from J, the junction contained 7 bases not matched to a gene. DNA for the CDR3: TGTGCCATCAGTGACGTCGGGACAGGGGTCGCCTACGAGCAGTACTTC. Residues: CAISDVGTGVAYEQYF.

This sequence joins TRBV9 and TRBJ2-7; D is unclear. V was trimmed by 0 bases and J by 4 bases, leaving 11 bases between them. Germline V gene data show CDR1 as SGDLS and CDR2 as YYNGEE. CDR3 length: 14 residues. CDR3 coding DNA: TGTGCCAGCAGCGTAGTCGAGTCCGATTACGAGCAGTACTTC. Protein: CASSVVESDYEQYF.

This chain uses TRBV5-4 with TRBJ2-3, with D possibly matching TRBD1 (6 bases). CDR1 and CDR2 from the germline V gene are SGHNT and YYREEE (reference sequence). Between the trimmed V and J ends, which lost 4 bases and 0 bases, there was a span of 15 bases. The CDR3 is 16 amino acids. CDR3 coding DNA: TGTGCCAGCAGCCGGATTCTACAGGGTAGCACAGATACGCAGTATTTT. Protein product: CASSRILQGSTDTQYF.